The 25 T cell receptor beta chains in this list originate from one sample, sequenced in a study of PD-L1 blockade in urothelial cancer. Generated by immunoSEQ multiplex PCR, the TCRdb table keeps only in-frame clones and is missing some. The sample records 85,000 to 95,000 clones, around 92% being singletons. As to time point: pretreatment peripheral blood. Sequencing used PBMCs, obtained around atezolizumab (anti-PD-L1) treatment. The receptor source for this set is a woman older than 75 with urothelial cancer.

This chain connects TRBV5-6 to TRBJ2-7; 7 bases are shared with TRBD1. Germline CDR1 and CDR2: SGHDT and YYEEEE. This CDR3 is 13 amino acids long. V trimming: 4 bases; J trimming: 6 bases; junction bases outside the gene matches: 7. CDR3 DNA: TGTGCCAGCAGCGAGATCAGACAGGGCGAGCAGTACTTC. Amino acids: CASSEIRQGEQYF. The full variable domain, in which reference TRBV5-6 and TRBJ2-7 provide the parts outside the CDR3, is DAGVTQSPTHLIKTRGQQVTLRCSPKSGHDTVSWYQQALGQGPQFIFQYYEEEERQRGNFPDRFSGHQFPNYSSELNVNALLLGDSALYLCASSEIRQGEQYFGPGTRLTVT.

The chain links TRBV28 to TRBJ1-4; tentatively, D is TRBD1 (5 bases). This CDR3 is built from 15 residues. CDR1 is MDHEN and CDR2 is SYDVKM in the germline V gene. Trimming removed 2 bases from V and 2 bases from J, with 9 bases in between. The CDR3: CASSLSQGTNEKLFF. CDR3 DNA: TGTGCCAGCAGTTTAAGTCAGGGCACTAATGAAAAACTGTTTTTT. Combining the CDR3 with reference TRBV28 and TRBJ1-4 gives the whole variable domain DVKVTQSSRYLVKRTGEKVFLECVQDMDHENMFWYRQDPGLGLRLIYFSYDVKMKEKGDIPEGYSVSREKKERFSLILESASTNQTSMYLCASSLSQGTNEKLFFGSGTQLSVL.

This rearrangement joins TRBV5-1 to TRBJ1-4; D not resolved. Germline CDR1 is SGHRS and CDR2 is YFSETQ. This CDR3 comprises 13 residues. V lost 5 bases and J lost 6, with 11 bases in between. The CDR3, as DNA: TGCGCCAGCAGGCGGGTCAGAGATGAAAAACTGTTTTTT. Protein sequence: CASRRVRDEKLFF.

This rearrangement joins TRBV4-2 to TRBJ2-3; D remains ambiguous. Between the trimmed V and J ends, which lost 1 base and 4 bases, there was a span of 6 bases. CDR3 size: 13 residues. The germline V gene encodes CDR1 LGHNA and CDR2 YNFKEQ. CDR3 sequence: CASSQGAADTQYF. In DNA, the CDR3 is TGTGCCAGCAGCCAAGGTGCGGCAGATACGCAGTATTTT.

The chain joins TRBV5-1 to TRBJ1-1, with D possibly TRBD1 on 5 matching bases. V shed 4 bases and J shed 4 bases, with 17 bases lying between them. Germline CDR1 reads SGHRS; CDR2 reads YFSETQ. The CDR3 totals 15 residues. The chain's CDR3 is CASSPGGGSGTEAFF. For the CDR3, the DNA is TGCGCCAGCAGCCCGGGGGGGGGATCAGGCACTGAAGCTTTCTTT.

The genes are TRBV18 and TRBJ1-1; D uncertain. This CDR3 has 13 residues. CDR1 and CDR2 (germline): KGHSH, LQKENI. V was clipped by 2 bases and J by 7 bases, with 11 bases between them. The DNA for the CDR3 is TGTGCCAGCTCACCAAGGAGCGTGTATGAAGCTTTCTTT. Residues: CASSPRSVYEAFF.

This chain uses TRBV7-3 with TRBJ2-1, with a weak D call TRBD2 (5 bases). Trimming stripped 1 base from V and 7 bases from J, with 8 bases between. The length of the CDR3 is 13 residues. Germline CDR1 SGHTA, CDR2 FQGTGA. CDR3 in DNA: TGTGCCAGCAGCTTAAAGGGAGCGAATGAGCAGTTCTTC. It specifies CASSLKGANEQFF.

With regard to this clone: A junction boundary mismatches the germline segment, possibly from a read error. The J gene is TRBJ1-1, the V gene TRBV5-1, with TRBD1 as a possible D gene (5 bases). This CDR3 has 14 amino acids. The V gene's germline CDR1 is SGHRS and CDR2 YFSETQ. The CDR3 is CASSLAGGNPEAFF. The CDR3, as DNA: TGCGCCAGCAGCTTGGCCGGGGGGAACCCTGAAGCTTTCTTT.

The chain carries TRBV28 and TRBJ1-1, with D unresolved. The germline gives CDR1 MDHEN, CDR2 SYDVKM. The CDR3 is 15 amino acids. V lost 5 bases and J 2 bases, leaving 15 bases between the germline ends. The CDR3 loop reads CASSPGWRGNTEAFF. DNA for the CDR3: TGTGCCAGCAGTCCCGGGTGGCGGGGAAACACTGAAGCTTTCTTT.

The chain links TRBV27 to TRBJ1-5; 7 bases are a match to TRBD1. The CDR3 spans 14 residues. Germline V CDR1 and CDR2: MNHEY, SMNVEV (reference sequence). Trimming at V came to 7 bases and at J to 4 bases, leaving 7 bases not matched to a gene. DNA of the CDR3: TGTGCCAGCACCCGACAGGGCGGGAATCAGCCCCAGCATTTT. Translating it yields CASTRQGGNQPQHF.

The chain combines TRBV18 with TRBJ2-7; a possible D gene is TRBD1 (5 bases). Per the germline V gene, CDR1 is KGHSH and CDR2 is LQKENI. The CDR3 runs 13 residues. Deletions cut 2 bases from V and 6 bases from J, with 11 bases between. In nucleotides, the CDR3 is TGTGCCAGCTCACCAAAGGGCCAGGGCGAGCAGTACTTC. Protein sequence: CASSPKGQGEQYF.

The rearrangement uses TRBV5-4 and TRBJ2-7; 7 bases fit TRBD1. The CDR3 totals 14 residues. The V and J ends lost 4 bases and 0 bases, in that order; junction bases with no gene match: 4. From germline, CDR1 is SGHNT and CDR2 YYREEE (reference sequence). The CDR3 DNA sequence: TGTGCCAGCAGCCCGGACAGGAGCTCCTACGAGCAGTACTTC. Its protein product is CASSPDRSSYEQYF.

The chain is built from TRBV5-4 and TRBJ2-7; 8 bases map to TRBD2. The V segment lost 5 bases and the J segment 1 base; nucleotides outside the gene matches: 14. Germline CDR1 reads SGHNT; CDR2 reads YYREEE (reference sequence). This CDR3 comprises 17 residues. The CDR3 DNA follows: TGTGCCAGCAGTAGGGCGGCCCTAGCGGGCAAATCCTACGAGCAGTACTTC. Translation: CASSRAALAGKSYEQYF. The full variable domain, completed using reference TRBV5-4 and TRBJ2-7, is ETGVTQSPTHLIKTRGQQVTLRCSSQSGHNTVSWYQQALGQGPQFIFQYYREEENGRGNFPPRFSGLQFPNYSSELNVNALELDDSALYLCASSRAALAGKSYEQYFGPGTRLTVT.

This clone was observed a few times. This rearrangement joins TRBV6-6 to TRBJ2-5; maybe TRBD1 (6 bases). This CDR3 contains 16 residues. The germline V gene encodes CDR1 MNHNY and CDR2 SVGAGI (reference sequence). Between the trimmed V and J ends, which lost 6 bases and 5 bases, there was a span of 22 bases. The CDR3 sequence is CASSPERRVQGETQYF. The CDR3 bases are TGTGCCAGCAGCCCTGAGCGTCGGGTCCAGGGGGAGACCCAGTACTTC.

The V call is TRBV28, the J call TRBJ1-1, with TRBD1 matching over 9 bases. CDR3 size: 17 residues. Germline CDR1 MDHEN, CDR2 SYDVKM. The J segment lost 1 base and the V segment lost 6 bases, leaving 12 bases of the junction unmatched. This CDR3 is CASRRRDRAPRNTEAFF. In DNA, the CDR3 is TGTGCCAGCAGACGCCGGGACAGGGCCCCCCGGAACACTGAAGCTTTCTTT.

The rearrangement joins TRBV5-5 to TRBJ2-7; 7 nucleotides align to TRBD1. The CDR3 consists of 13 residues. The V segment lost 9 bases and the J segment 5 bases; nucleotides outside the gene matches: 11. The germline V gene has CDR1 SGHKS and CDR2 YYEKEE (reference sequence). CDR3 nucleotides: TGTGCCACCTTGCTACCTACAGGGGACGAGCAGTACTTC. As protein: CATLLPTGDEQYF.

This clone has just a few counts. The CDR3 reads CASSIGRLAGGADEQFF. For the CDR3, the DNA is TGTGCCAGTAGTATAGGTCGACTAGCGGGAGGGGCCGATGAGCAGTTCTTC. This chain links TRBV19 with TRBJ2-1, with 14 bases lining up with TRBD2. Trimming took 1 base from V and 8 from J; bases not matched to a gene: 7. Germline V gene lookup returns CDR1 LNHDA and CDR2 SQIVND (reference sequence). CDR3 length equals 17 residues.

This clone was observed a handful of times. V gene TRBV7-8 combines with J gene TRBJ2-7, with 11 bases identical to TRBD2. The CDR3 is 14 amino acids. Losses at the gene ends were 2 bases for V and 6 bases for J; bases not matched to a gene: 3. Per the germline V gene, CDR1 is SGHVS and CDR2 is FQNEAQ. The CDR3 sequence is CASSLTSGSSEQYF. CDR3 sequence (DNA): TGTGCCAGCAGCTTAACTAGCGGGAGCTCCGAGCAGTACTTC.

V usage is TRBV5-1 and J usage is TRBJ1-1; tentative D call: TRBD1 (6 bases). The CDR3 is 13 residues long. V was cut by 4 bases and J by 5 bases, with 12 bases left in between. Germline-derived CDR1 and CDR2 are SGHRS and YFSETQ. The CDR3 DNA reads TGCGCCAGCAGCATACAGGGTGTGACTGAAGCTTTCTTT. It yields the protein CASSIQGVTEAFF.

This clone has just one count. V is TRBV14 and J is TRBJ2-4, with 15 bases aligning to TRBD2. The V gene's germline CDR1 is SGHDN and CDR2 FVKESK. The CDR3 is 22 residues long. V gave up 4 bases and J gave up 0 bases; unmatched junction bases: 16. The CDR3 DNA reads TGTGCCAGCAGCCTAAGACATGGACTAGCGGGAGGGCCAGGAGAAGCCAAAAACATTCAGTACTTC. Its translation is CASSLRHGLAGGPGEAKNIQYF.

This CDR3 reads CASRDSRTDTQYF. The CDR3 DNA sequence: TGTGCCAGCAGGGACAGTCGGACAGATACGCAGTATTTT. V gene TRBV28 combines with J gene TRBJ2-3; perhaps TRBD1 as D (6 bases). This CDR3 has 13 residues. Germline V lookup: CDR1 MDHEN, CDR2 SYDVKM. Trimming left V 6 bases short and J 3 bases short, with 10 bases between.

This clone is a singleton in its sample. This chain joins TRBV6-1 and TRBJ2-7; D may be TRBD2 (8 bases). This CDR3 is built from 14 residues. The V end was cut by 4 bases, the J end by 3 bases, with 13 bases between. CDR1 is MNHNS, CDR2 SASEGT, per germline. DNA for the CDR3: TGTGCCAGCAGTGCGGGAGGGGGCCACTACGAGCAGTACTTC. This encodes CASSAGGGHYEQYF.

The gene calls are TRBV28 and TRBJ2-7; the D gene is possibly TRBD1 (6 bases). There are 14 residues in the CDR3. The V and J ends lost 4 bases and 3 bases respectively, with 13 bases between them. Germline CDR1 MDHEN, CDR2 SYDVKM. The CDR3 DNA follows: TGTGCCAGCAGTTCTCCGGGACATAACTACGAGCAGTACTTC. Amino acids: CASSSPGHNYEQYF.

The chain carries TRBV30 and TRBJ1-5, with TRBD1 as a possible D gene (5 bases). The CDR3 sequence is 14 residues long. Between the trimmed V and J ends, which lost 0 bases and 3 bases, there was a span of 9 bases. Germline lookup yields CDR1 GTSNPN and CDR2 SVGIG (reference sequence). The CDR3 spells CAWSVLGLNQPQHF. In nucleotides, the CDR3 is TGTGCCTGGAGTGTTTTGGGACTCAATCAGCCCCAGCATTTT.

The rearrangement uses TRBV5-1 and TRBJ2-2, with 11 bases aligning to TRBD1. Per the germline V gene, CDR1 is SGHRS and CDR2 is YFSETQ. The CDR3 totals 16 residues. After removal of 5 bases from V and 0 bases from J, the junction contained 3 bases not matched to a gene. The CDR3 region has the DNA TGCGCCAGCAGGGAGGGACAGGGGGCGAACACCGGGGAGCTGTTTTTT. Amino acid sequence: CASREGQGANTGELFF.